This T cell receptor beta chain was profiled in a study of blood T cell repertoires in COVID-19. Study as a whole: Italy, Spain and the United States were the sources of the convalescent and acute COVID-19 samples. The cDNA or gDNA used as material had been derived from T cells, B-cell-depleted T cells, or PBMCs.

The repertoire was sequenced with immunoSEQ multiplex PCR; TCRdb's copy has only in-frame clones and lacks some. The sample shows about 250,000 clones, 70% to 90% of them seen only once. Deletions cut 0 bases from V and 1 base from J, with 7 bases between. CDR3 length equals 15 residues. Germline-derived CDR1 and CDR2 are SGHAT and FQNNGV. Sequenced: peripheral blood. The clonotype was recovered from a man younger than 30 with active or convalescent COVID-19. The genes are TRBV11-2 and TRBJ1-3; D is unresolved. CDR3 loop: CASSLEPGSGNTIYF. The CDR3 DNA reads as TGTGCCAGCAGCTTAGAGCCGGGGTCTGGAAACACCATATATTTT.